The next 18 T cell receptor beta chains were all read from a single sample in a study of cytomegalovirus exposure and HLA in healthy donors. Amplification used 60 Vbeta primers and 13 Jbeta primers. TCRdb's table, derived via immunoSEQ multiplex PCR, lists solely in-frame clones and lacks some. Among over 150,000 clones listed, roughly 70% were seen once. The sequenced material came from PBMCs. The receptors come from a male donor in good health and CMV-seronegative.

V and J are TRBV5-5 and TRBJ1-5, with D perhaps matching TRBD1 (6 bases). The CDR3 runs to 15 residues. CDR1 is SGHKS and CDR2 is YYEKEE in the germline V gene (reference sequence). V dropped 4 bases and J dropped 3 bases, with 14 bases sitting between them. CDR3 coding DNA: TGTGCCAGCAGCCCGTGGGACAACCCCAATCAGCCCCAGCATTTT. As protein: CASSPWDNPNQPQHF.

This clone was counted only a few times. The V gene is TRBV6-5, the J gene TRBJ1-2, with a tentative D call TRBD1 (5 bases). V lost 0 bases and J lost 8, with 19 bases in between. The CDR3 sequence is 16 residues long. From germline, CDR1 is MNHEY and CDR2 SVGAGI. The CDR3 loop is CASSYSVMGLGLGYTF. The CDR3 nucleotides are TGTGCCAGCAGTTACTCGGTGATGGGGCTTGGATTGGGCTACACCTTC.

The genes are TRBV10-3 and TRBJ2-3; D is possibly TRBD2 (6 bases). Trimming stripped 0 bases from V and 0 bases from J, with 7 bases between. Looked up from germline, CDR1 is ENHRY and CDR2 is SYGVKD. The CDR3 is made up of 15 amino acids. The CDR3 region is CAISESAGSTDTQYF. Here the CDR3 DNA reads TGTGCCATCAGTGAGTCGGCGGGAAGCACAGATACGCAGTATTTT.

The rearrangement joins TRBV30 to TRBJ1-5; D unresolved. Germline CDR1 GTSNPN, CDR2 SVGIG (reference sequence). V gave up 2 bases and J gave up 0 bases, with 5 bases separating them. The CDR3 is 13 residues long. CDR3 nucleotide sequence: TGTGCCTGGAGTTGGCTTAGCAATCAGCCCCAGCATTTT. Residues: CAWSWLSNQPQHF. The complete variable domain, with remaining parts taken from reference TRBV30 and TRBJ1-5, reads SQTIHQWPATLVQPVGSPLSLECTVEGTSNPNLYWYRQAAGRGLQLLFYSVGIGQISSEVPQNLSASRPQDRQFILSSKKLLLSDSGFYLCAWSWLSNQPQHFGDGTRLSIL.

The CDR3, as DNA: TGTGCCAGCAGTGCACGCGGAAGGGGCTCCTACAATGAGCAGTTCTTC. The encoded protein is CASSARGRGSYNEQFF. The genes are TRBV6-1 and TRBJ2-1, with D possibly TRBD1 on 5 matching bases. The CDR3 runs 16 residues. Germline V gene lookup returns CDR1 MNHNS and CDR2 SASEGT. Trimming cost V 4 bases and J 0 bases, with 13 bases left between them.

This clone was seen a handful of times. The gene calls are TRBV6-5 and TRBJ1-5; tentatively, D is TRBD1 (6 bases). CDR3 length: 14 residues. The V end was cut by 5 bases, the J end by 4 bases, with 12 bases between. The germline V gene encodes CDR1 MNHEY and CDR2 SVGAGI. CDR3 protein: CASSRVQGNQPQHF. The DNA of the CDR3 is TGTGCCAGCAGTAGGGTACAGGGTAATCAGCCCCAGCATTTT.

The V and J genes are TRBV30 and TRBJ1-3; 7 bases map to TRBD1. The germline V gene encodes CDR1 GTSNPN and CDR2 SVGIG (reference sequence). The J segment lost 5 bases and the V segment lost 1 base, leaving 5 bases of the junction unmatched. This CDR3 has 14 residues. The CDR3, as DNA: TGTGCCTGGAGTGCCCCAGGGGGGAGAAACACCATATATTTT. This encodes CAWSAPGGRNTIYF.

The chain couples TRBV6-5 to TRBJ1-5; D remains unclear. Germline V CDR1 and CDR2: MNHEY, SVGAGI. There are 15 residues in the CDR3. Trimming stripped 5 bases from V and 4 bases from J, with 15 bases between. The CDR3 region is CASSAEGFGNQPQHF. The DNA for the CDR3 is TGTGCCAGCAGTGCTGAGGGTTTTGGGAATCAGCCCCAGCATTTT.

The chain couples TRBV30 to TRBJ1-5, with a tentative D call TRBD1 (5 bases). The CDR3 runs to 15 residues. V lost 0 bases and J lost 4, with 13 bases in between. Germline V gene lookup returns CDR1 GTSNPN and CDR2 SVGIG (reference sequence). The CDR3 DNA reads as TGTGCCTGGAGTGTAGGGCAGGGTCGTAATCAGCCCCAGCATTTT. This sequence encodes CAWSVGQGRNQPQHF.

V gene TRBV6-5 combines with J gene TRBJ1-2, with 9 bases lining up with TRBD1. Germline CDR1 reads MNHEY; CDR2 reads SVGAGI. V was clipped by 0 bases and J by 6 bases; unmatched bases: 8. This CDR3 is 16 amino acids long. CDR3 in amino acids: CASSYSPVDRGNGYTF. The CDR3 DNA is TGTGCCAGCAGTTACTCACCAGTGGACAGGGGAAATGGCTACACCTTC.

The CDR3 spells CASSPVRDRGLNTEAFF. In DNA form, the CDR3 reads TGCGCCAGCAGCCCCGTCCGGGACAGGGGGTTGAACACTGAAGCTTTCTTT. This rearrangement joins TRBV5-1 to TRBJ1-1, with TRBD1 matching 11 bases. With 4 bases clipped from V and 0 bases from J, the junction kept 8 bases outside the gene matches. The CDR3 consists of 17 residues. Per the germline V gene, CDR1 is SGHRS and CDR2 is YFSETQ.

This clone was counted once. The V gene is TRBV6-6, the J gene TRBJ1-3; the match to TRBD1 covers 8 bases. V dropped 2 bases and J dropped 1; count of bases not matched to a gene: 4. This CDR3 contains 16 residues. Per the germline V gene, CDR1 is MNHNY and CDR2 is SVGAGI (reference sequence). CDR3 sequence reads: CASSYTWTGSGNTIYF. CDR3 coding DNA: TGTGCCAGCAGTTACACATGGACAGGGTCTGGAAACACCATATATTTT.

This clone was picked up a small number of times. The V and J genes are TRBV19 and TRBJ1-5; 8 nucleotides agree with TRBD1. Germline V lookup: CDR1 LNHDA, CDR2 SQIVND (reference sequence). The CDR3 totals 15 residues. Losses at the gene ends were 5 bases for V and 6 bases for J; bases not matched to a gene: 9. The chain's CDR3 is CASSFQGARGQPQHF. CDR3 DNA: TGTGCCAGTAGTTTCCAGGGGGCGCGGGGTCAGCCCCAGCATTTT.

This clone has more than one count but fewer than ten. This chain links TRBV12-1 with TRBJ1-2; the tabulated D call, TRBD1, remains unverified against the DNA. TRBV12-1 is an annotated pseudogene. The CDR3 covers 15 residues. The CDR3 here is CASSLRTGIKYGYTF. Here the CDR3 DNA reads TGTGCCAGCAGCTTACGGACAGGGATCAAATATGGCTACACCTTC.

In DNA form, the CDR3 reads TGTGCCAGCAGTTTCGGACTAGCGGACAATGAGCAGTTCTTC. This translates into CASSFGLADNEQFF. The rearrangement joins TRBV28 to TRBJ2-1; the match to TRBD2 covers 10 bases. CDR1 is MDHEN and CDR2 is SYDVKM in the germline V gene. There are 14 residues in the CDR3. V dropped 3 bases and J dropped 5; count of bases not matched to a gene: 1.

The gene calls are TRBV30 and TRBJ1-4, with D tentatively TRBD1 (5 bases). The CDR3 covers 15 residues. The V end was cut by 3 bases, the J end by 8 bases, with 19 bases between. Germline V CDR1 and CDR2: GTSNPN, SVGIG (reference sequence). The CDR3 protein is CAWREGQSSGEKLFF. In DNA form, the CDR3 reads TGTGCCTGGAGGGAGGGGCAGTCTAGTGGAGAAAAACTGTTTTTT.

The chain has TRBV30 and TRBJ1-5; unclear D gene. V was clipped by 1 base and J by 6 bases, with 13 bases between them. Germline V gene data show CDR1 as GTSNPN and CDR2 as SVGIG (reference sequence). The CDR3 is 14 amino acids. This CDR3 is CAWSGTLWSQPQHF. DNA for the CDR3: TGTGCCTGGAGTGGAACGTTATGGAGTCAGCCCCAGCATTTT.

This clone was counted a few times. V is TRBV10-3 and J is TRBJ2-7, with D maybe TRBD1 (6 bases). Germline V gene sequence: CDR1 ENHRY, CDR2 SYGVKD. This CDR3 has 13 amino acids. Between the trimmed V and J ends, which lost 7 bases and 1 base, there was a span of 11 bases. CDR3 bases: TGTGCCATCAACGCACAGGGATCCTACGAGCAGTACTTC. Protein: CAINAQGSYEQYF.